This TCR beta chain is from a study of T cell repertoires in cytomegalovirus infection (dated by TCRdb to the late 2010s). As for the study more broadly: Because public TCR beta signatures pointed to carriage of CMV infection together with the matching HLA type, the HLA type of each donor mattered for the analysis. Results the study describes overall, beyond this receptor: The ex vivo response was dominated by HLA-C-restricted CMV-specific TCR beta clonotypes, which also provided the single most frequent clonotype in two of eight donors. Carriers of CMV infection plus the relevant HLA type were discriminated by the cumulative frequency of public TCR beta family members in the study cohort and in an independent roughly 370-donor cohort.

The sample was run on an Illumina HiSeq 1500. TCRdb ran its own pipeline on the public reads, namely fastp trimming at Q25 and MiXCR clone calling, and kept in-frame beta chains. Rows with one shared CDR3 protein collapse into an entry with the most common genes and DNA. The sample table shows around 210,000 distinct CDR3 sequences, and around 6.4% are seen once. More than 5.5% of the sample is in the top ten clones. A few counts support this clonotype. Its antigen is not yet known. Base qualities are not at hand, and no much larger clone is one base apart. The CDR3 has 14 amino acids, counting the end cysteine and phenylalanine. Only the CDR3 DNA stays, 42 bases, in frame from base 1. V is pruned by 4 bases and J by 7 bases, leaving 8 bases of the junction without a gene match. CDR1 and CDR2 are drawn from the germline V gene (reference sequence): SEHNR, FQNEAQ.

The sequenced sample consisted of PBMCs. The chain was built from TRBV7-9 and TRBJ1-2, with 8 bases matching TRBD1. The clonotype originates from a human donor in good health (CMV status not recorded). Some clones in this sample may be carry-over from other donors' samples. The sequenced DNA: TGTGCCAGCAGCTCCATCCAGGGGGCGCGTGGCTACACCTTC. It specifies CASSSIQGARGYTF.